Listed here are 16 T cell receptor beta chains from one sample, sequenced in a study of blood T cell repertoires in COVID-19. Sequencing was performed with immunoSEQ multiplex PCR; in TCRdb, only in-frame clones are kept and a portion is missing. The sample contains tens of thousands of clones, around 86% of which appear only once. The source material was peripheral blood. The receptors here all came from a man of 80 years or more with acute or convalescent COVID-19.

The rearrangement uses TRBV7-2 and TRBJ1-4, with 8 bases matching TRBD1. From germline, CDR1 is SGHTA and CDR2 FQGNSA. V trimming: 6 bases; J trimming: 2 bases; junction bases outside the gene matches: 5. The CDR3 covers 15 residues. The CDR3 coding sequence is TGTGCCAGCAGTCGGACAGGGAAGACTAATGAAAAACTGTTTTTT. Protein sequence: CASSRTGKTNEKLFF.

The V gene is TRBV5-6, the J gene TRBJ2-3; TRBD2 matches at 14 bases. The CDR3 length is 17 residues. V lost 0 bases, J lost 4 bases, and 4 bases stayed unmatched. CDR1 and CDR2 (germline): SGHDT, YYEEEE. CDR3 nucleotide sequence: TGTGCCAGCAGCTTGGATGGGACTAGCGGGAGCTCAGATACGCAGTATTTT. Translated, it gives CASSLDGTSGSSDTQYF.

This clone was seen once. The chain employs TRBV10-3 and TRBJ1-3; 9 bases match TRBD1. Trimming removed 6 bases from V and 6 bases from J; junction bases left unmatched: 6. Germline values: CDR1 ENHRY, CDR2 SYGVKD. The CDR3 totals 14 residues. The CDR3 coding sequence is TGTGCCATCAGAAGTACAGGGGGCACAAACACCATATATTTT. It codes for CAIRSTGGTNTIYF.

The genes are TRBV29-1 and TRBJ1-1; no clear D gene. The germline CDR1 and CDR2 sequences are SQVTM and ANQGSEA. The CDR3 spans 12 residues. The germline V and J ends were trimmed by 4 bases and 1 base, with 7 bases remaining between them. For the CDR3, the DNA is TGCAGCGTTGTACTCGCGAACACTGAAGCTTTCTTT. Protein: CSVVLANTEAFF.

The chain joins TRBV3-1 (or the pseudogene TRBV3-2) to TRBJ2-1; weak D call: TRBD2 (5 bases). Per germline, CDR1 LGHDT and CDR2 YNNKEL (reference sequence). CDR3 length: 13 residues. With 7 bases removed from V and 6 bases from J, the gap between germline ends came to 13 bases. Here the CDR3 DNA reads TGTGCCAGCAATGGCGGGCACCTCAATGAGCAGTTCTTC. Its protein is CASNGGHLNEQFF.

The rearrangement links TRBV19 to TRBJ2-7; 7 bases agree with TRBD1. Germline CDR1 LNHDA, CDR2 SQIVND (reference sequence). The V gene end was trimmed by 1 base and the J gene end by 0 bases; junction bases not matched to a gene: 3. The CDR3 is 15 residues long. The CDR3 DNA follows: TGTGCCAGTAGTATAGCCCCAGGGGGCTCCTACGAGCAGTACTTC. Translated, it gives CASSIAPGGSYEQYF.

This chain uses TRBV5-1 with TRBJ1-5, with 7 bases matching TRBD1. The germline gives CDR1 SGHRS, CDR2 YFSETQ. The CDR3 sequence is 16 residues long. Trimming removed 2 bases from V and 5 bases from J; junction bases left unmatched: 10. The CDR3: CASSLTGVSGDQPQHF. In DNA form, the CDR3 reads TGCGCCAGCAGCTTAACAGGGGTATCGGGCGATCAGCCCCAGCATTTT.

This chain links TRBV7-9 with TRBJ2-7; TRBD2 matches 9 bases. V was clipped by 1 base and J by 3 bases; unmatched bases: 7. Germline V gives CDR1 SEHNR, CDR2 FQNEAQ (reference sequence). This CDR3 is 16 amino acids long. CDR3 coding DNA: TGTGCCAGCAGCTTAGATCAGGGTAGCGGGAGCTACGAGCAGTACTTC. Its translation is CASSLDQGSGSYEQYF.

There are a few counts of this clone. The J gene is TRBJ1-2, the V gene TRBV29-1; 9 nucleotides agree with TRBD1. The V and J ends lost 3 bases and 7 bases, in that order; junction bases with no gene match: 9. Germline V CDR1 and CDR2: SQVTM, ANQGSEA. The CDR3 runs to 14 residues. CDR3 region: CSVDRGGQGGGYTF. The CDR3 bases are TGCAGCGTTGATCGTGGGGGACAGGGAGGTGGCTACACCTTC.

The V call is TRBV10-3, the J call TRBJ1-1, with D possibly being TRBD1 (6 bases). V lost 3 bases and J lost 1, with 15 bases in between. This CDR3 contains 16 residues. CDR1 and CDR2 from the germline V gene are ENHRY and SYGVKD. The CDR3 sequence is CAISDAQGRGNTEAFF. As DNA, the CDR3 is TGTGCCATCAGTGATGCCCAGGGGCGCGGGAACACTGAAGCTTTCTTT.

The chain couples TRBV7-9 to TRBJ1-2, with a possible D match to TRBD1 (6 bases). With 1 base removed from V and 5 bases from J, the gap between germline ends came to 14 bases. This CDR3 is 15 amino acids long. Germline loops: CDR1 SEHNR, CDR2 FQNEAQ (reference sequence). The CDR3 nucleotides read TGTGCCAGCAGCTTAGGGGACATAGAGATGTATGGCTACACCTTC. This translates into CASSLGDIEMYGYTF.

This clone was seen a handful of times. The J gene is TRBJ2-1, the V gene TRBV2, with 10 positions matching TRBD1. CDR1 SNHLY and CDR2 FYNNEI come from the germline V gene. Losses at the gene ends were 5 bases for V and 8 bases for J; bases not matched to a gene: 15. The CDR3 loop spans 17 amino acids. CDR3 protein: CASSTSPGTGDGHEQFF. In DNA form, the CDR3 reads TGTGCCAGCAGTACTTCCCCCGGGACAGGGGACGGCCATGAGCAGTTCTTC. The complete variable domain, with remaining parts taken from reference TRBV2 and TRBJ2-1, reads EPEVTQTPSHQVTQMGQEVILRCVPISNHLYFYWYRQILGQKVEFLVSFYNNEISEKSEIFDDQFSVERPDGSNFTLKIRSTKLEDSAMYFCASSTSPGTGDGHEQFFGPGTRLTVL.

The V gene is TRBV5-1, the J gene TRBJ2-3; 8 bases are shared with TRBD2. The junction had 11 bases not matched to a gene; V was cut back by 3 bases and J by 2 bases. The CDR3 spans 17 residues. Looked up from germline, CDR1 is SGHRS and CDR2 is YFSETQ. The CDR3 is CASSSGLVSHPTDTQYF. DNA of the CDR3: TGCGCCAGCAGCTCGGGACTAGTTTCTCATCCCACAGATACGCAGTATTTT.

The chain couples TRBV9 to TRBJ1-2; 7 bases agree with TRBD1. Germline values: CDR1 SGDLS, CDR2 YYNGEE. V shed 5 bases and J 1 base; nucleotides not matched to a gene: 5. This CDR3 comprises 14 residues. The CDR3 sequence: CASSAQGINYGYTF. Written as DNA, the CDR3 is TGTGCCAGCAGTGCACAGGGGATTAACTATGGCTACACCTTC. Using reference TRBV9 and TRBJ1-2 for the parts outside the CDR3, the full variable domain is DSGVTQTPKHLITATGQRVTLRCSPRSGDLSVYWYQQSLDQGLQFLIQYYNGEERAKGNILERFSAQQFPDLHSELNLSSLELGDSALYFCASSAQGINYGYTFGSGTRLTVV.

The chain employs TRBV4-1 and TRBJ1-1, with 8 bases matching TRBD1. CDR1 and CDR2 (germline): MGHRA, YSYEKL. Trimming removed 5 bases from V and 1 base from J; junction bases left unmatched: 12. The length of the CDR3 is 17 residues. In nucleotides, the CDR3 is TGCGCCAGCAGCGACCCCGACAGGGGCCCATCGAACACTGAAGCTTTCTTT. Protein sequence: CASSDPDRGPSNTEAFF.

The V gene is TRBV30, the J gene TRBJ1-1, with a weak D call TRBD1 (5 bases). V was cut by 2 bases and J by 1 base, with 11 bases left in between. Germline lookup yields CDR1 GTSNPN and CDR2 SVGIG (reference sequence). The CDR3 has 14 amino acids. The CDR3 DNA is TGTGCCTGGAGTAGGGGATGGGCGAACACTGAAGCTTTCTTT. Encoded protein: CAWSRGWANTEAFF. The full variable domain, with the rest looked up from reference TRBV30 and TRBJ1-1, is SQTIHQWPATLVQPVGSPLSLECTVEGTSNPNLYWYRQAAGRGLQLLFYSVGIGQISSEVPQNLSASRPQDRQFILSSKKLLLSDSGFYLCAWSRGWANTEAFFGQGTRLTVV.